The entry that follows covers one T cell receptor (beta chain) sequence. Its antigen is unidentified. CDR1 and CDR2 (germline): SGHAT, FQNNGV. The CDR3 has 14 residues. The V and J ends lost 2 bases and 8 bases respectively, with 15 bases between them. Uncontrolled infection, other autoimmune disease, pregnancy or lactation disqualified patients from enrolment. Cells are PBMCs isolated from about 10 ml of fresh blood. This sample stems from a study of T cells in Graves' hyperthyroidism and ophthalmopathy. Broader study findings: Among clonotypes expanded in thyroid above 0.001, most were also found in blood.

RNA transcripts provided the source from which TCR beta CDR3 regions were amplified. HTBI primers drove first-round RT-PCR of the TCR CDR3. Via MiXCR, TCRdb re-called the multiplex PCR reads, giving one row per CDR3 protein. The sample lists 750,000 to 900,000 distinct CDR3 sequences, about two fifths occurring once. The sequence came from a man aged 18 to 29 with Graves' hyperthyroidism. Sample: blood. The chain is built from TRBV11-2 and TRBJ1-1; the D is unclear. CDR3 sequence: CASSLNILSPEAFF. The CDR3 DNA is TGTGCCAGCAGCTTAAACATCCTTTCACCCGAAGCTTTCTTT.